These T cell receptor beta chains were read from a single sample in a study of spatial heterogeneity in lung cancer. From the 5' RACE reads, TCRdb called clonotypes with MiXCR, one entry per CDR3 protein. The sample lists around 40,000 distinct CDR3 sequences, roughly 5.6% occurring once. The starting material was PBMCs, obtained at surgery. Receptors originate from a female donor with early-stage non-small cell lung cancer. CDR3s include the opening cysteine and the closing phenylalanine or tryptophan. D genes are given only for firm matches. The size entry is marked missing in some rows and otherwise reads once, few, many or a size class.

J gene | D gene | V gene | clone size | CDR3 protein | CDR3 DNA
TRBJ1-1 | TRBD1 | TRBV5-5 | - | CASRPSQGVTEAFF | TGTGCCAGCAGGCCATCACAGGGGGTCACTGAAGCTTTCTTT
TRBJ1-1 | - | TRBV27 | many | CASSFWADMNTEAFF | TGTGCCAGCAGTTTTTGGGCAGACATGAACACTGAAGCTTTCTTT
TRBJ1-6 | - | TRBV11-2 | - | CASSLEGRARGRFYNSPLHF | TGTGCCAGCAGCTTAGAGGGTCGGGCCAGGGGTCGTTTTTATAATTCACCCCTCCACTTT
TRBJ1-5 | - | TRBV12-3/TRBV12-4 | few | CASSLRPSGLDGQPQHF | TGTGCCAGCAGTTTACGACCCTCGGGGTTGGACGGTCAGCCCCAGCATTTT
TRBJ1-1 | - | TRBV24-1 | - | CATSDPGYTEAFF | TGTGCCACCAGTGATCCAGGGTACACTGAAGCTTTCTTT
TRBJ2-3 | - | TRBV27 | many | CASSRLGLGNTDTQYF | TGTGCCAGCAGCCGGCTCGGGCTGGGCAACACAGATACGCAGTATTTT
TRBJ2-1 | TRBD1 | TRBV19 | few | CASSLNGQGAYNEQFF | TGTGCCAGTAGTCTCAACGGACAGGGGGCTTACAATGAGCAGTTCTTC
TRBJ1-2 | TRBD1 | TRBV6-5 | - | CASSYSDRENGYTF | TGTGCCAGCAGTTACTCGGACAGGGAGAATGGCTACACCTTC
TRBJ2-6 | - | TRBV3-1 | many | CASSQERTSGANVLTF | TGTGCCAGCAGCCAAGAACGGACCTCTGGGGCCAACGTCCTGACTTTC
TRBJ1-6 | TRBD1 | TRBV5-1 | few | CASSDRDRSPLDLHF | TGCGCCAGCAGCGACCGGGACAGGTCCCCTTTGGACCTCCACTTT
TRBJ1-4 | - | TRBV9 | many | CASSPEGSRFEKLFF | TGTGCCAGCAGCCCCGAGGGCAGTAGATTTGAAAAACTGTTTTTT
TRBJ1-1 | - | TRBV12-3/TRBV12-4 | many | CASSFPGRTMNTEAFF | TGTGCCAGCAGTTTTCCGGGACGGACCATGAACACTGAAGCTTTCTTT
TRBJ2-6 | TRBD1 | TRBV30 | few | CAWSAQGGANVLTF | TGTGCCTGGAGTGCACAGGGGGGGGCCAACGTCCTGACTTTC
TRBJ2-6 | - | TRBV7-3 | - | CASRPSGANVLTF | TGTGCCAGCAGGCCATCTGGGGCCAACGTCCTGACTTTC
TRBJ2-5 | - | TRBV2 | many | CASSGTAWERQETQYF | TGTGCCAGCAGTGGGACAGCATGGGAACGTCAAGAGACCCAGTACTTC
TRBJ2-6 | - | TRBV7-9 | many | CASGKAGANVLTF | TGTGCGTCAGGGAAGGCTGGGGCCAACGTCCTGACTTTC
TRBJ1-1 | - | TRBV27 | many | CASSSPGPMSIMNTEAFF | TGTGCCAGCAGTTCCCCGGGACCGATGAGTATCATGAACACTGAAGCTTTCTTT
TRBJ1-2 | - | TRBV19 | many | CASRRANYGYTF | TGTGCCAGTCGAAGGGCTAACTATGGCTACACCTTC
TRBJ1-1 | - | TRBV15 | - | CATSRDKIRGAAEAFF | TGTGCCACCAGCAGAGATAAGATTAGAGGGGCCGCTGAAGCTTTCTTT
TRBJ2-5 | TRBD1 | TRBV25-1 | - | CASSPPGTGGETQYF | TGTGCCAGCAGTCCCCCAGGGACAGGGGGTGAGACCCAGTACTTC
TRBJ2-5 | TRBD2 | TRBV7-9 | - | CASSLGAGQETQYF | TGTGCCAGCAGCCTCGGAGCGGGGCAAGAGACCCAGTACTTC
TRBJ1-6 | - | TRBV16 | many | CASSQARSYNSPLHF | TGTGCCAGCAGCCAAGCTCGCTCCTATAATTCACCCCTCCACTTT
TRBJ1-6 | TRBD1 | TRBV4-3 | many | CASSQGTGGSSPLHF | TGCGCCAGCAGCCAAGGCACAGGGGGTTCTTCACCCCTCCACTTT
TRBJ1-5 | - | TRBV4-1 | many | CASSQDEGPQPQHF | TGCGCCAGCAGCCAAGATGAGGGCCCTCAGCCCCAGCATTTT
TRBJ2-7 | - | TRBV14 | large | CASSPDRSGTPFF | TGTGCCAGCAGCCCTGATCGTTCTGGGACACCCTTCTTC
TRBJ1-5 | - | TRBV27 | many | CASSLDSSSSNQPQHF | TGTGCCAGCAGCCTGGACAGCAGTAGTAGCAATCAGCCCCAGCATTTT
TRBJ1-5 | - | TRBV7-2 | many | CASSETPQPQHF | TGTGCCAGCAGCGAGACGCCTCAGCCCCAGCATTTT
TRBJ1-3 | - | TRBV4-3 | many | CASSPGQSSGNTIYF | TGCGCCAGCAGCCCCGGACAGAGCTCTGGAAACACCATATATTTT
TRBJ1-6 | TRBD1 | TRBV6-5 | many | CASSPRGQGNSPLHF | TGTGCCAGCAGTCCAAGGGGACAGGGGAATTCACCCCTCCACTTT
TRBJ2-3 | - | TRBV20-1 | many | CSAYSGARAGDTQYF | TGCAGTGCTTACTCCGGGGCCAGAGCAGGCGATACGCAGTATTTT
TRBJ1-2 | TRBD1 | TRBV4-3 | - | CASSQEGQGQSGYTF | TGCGCCAGCAGCCAAGAGGGACAGGGACAAAGCGGCTACACCTTC
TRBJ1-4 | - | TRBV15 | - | CATSRGKQGEKLFF | TGTGCCACCAGCAGAGGGAAACAGGGCGAAAAACTGTTTTTT
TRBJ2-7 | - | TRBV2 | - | CASRRSAAYEQYF | TGTGCCAGCAGACGGTCGGCCGCCTACGAGCAGTACTTC
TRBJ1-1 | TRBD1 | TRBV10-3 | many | CAISRTGGLNTEAFF | TGTGCCATCAGTAGGACAGGGGGACTGAACACTGAAGCTTTCTTT
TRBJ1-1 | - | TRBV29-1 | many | CSVVGEDTEAFF | TGCAGCGTTGTAGGGGAAGACACTGAAGCTTTCTTT
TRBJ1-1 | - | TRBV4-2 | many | CASSQVSVAGPTEAFF | TGTGCCAGCAGCCAAGTCAGCGTTGCCGGTCCCACTGAAGCTTTCTTT
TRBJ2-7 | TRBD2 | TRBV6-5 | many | CASSPRGGRSYEQYF | TGTGCCAGCAGCCCCCGGGGGGGCCGGTCCTACGAGCAGTACTTC
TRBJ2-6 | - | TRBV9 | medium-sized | CASSGWDPGANVLTF | TGTGCCAGCAGTGGGTGGGATCCCGGGGCCAACGTCCTGACTTTC
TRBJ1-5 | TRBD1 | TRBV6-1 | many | CASSSETGMGSNQPQHF | TGTGCCAGCAGCTCCGAGACAGGGATGGGGAGCAATCAGCCCCAGCATTTT
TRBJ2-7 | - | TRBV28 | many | CASSRRFYEQYF | TGTGCCAGCAGTAGACGGTTCTACGAGCAGTACTTC
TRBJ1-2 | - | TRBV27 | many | CASIPSAGNGRGGYTF | TGTGCCAGCATACCCTCAGCGGGAAACGGCCGAGGCGGCTACACCTTC
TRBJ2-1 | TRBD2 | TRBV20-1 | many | CSAARLAGYNEQFF | TGCAGTGCCGCCCGACTAGCGGGGTACAATGAGCAGTTCTTC